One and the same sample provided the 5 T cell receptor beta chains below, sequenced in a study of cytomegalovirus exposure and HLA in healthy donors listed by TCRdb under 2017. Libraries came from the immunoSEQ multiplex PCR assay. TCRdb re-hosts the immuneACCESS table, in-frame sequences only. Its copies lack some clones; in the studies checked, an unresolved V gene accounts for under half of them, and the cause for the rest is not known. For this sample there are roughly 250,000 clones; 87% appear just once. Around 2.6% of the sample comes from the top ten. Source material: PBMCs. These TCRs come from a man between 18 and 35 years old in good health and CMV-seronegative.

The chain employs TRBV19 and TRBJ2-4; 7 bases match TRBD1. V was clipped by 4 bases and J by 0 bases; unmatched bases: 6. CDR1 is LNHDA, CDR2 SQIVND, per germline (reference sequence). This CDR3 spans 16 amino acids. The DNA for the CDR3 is TGTGCCAGTAGTACAGGGACAGATCAAGCCAAAAACATTCAGTACTTC. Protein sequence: CASSTGTDQAKNIQYF. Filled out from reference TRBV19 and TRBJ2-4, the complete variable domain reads DGGITQSPKYLFRKEGQNVTLSCEQNLNHDAMYWYRQDPGQGLRLIYYSQIVNDFQKGDIAEGYSVSREKKESFPLTVTSAQKNPTAFYLCASSTGTDQAKNIQYFGAGTRLSVL.

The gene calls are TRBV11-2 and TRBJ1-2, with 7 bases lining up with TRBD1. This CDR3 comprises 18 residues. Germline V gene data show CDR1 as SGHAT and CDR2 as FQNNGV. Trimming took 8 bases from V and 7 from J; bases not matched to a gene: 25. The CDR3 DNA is TGTGCCAGCGGGAAAATAGGGGGCGCCGGGCTCTTTTATTCTGGCTACACCTTC. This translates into CASGKIGGAGLFYSGYTF.

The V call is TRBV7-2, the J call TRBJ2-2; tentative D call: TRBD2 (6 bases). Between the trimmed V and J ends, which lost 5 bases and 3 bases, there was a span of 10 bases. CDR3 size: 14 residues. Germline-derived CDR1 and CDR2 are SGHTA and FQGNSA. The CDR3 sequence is CASSRRADTGELFF. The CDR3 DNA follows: TGTGCCAGCAGCAGGAGGGCCGACACCGGGGAGCTGTTTTTT.

The CDR3 region has the DNA TGCGCCAGCAGCTATCCGGGAAACTCTGGAAACACCATATATTTT. This gives the protein CASSYPGNSGNTIYF. The rearrangement joins TRBV4-1 to TRBJ1-3; D not certain. The CDR3 covers 15 residues. The V and J ends lost 5 bases and 0 bases respectively, with 11 bases between them. Germline CDR1 is MGHRA and CDR2 is YSYEKL.

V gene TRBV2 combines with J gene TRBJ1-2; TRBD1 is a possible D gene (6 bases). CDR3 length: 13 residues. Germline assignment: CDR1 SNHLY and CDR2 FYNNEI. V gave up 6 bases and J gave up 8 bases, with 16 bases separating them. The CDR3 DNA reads TGTGCCAGCAGCGGGGACACCTTACAAGGCTACACCTTC. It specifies CASSGDTLQGYTF.